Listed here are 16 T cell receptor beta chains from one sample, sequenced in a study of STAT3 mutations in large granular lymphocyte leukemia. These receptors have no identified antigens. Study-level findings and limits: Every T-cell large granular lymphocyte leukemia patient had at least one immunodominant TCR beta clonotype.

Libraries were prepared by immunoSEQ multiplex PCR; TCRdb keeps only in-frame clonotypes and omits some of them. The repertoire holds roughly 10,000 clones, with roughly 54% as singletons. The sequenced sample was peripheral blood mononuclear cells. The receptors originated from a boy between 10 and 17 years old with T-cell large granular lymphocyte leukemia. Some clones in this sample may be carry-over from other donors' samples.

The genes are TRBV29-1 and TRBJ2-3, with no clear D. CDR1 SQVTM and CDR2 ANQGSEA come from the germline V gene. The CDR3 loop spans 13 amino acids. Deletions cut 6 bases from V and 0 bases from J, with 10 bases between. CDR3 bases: TGCAGCGTGAGATCGATGAGCACAGATACGCAGTATTTT. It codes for CSVRSMSTDTQYF.

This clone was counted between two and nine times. CDR3 loop: CSVSGRDPNYGYTF. Written as DNA, the CDR3 is TGCAGCGTCAGCGGTAGGGATCCTAACTATGGCTACACCTTC. The chain couples TRBV29-1 to TRBJ1-2; D is unresolved. Trimming stripped 6 bases from V and 0 bases from J, with 14 bases between. The germline gives CDR1 SQVTM, CDR2 ANQGSEA. CDR3 length: 14 amino acids.

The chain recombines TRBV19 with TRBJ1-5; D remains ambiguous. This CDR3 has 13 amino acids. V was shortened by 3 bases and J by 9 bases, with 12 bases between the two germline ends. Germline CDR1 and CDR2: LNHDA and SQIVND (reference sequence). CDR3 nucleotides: TGTGCCAGTAGTATTAAGTGGCGAGGGCCCCAGCATTTT. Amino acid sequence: CASSIKWRGPQHF.

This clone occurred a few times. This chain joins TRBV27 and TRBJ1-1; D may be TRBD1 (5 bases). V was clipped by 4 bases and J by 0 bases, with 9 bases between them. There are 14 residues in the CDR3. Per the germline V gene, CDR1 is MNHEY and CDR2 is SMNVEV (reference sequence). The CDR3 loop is CASSSGHLNTEAFF. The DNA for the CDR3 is TGTGCCAGCAGTTCCGGACACTTGAACACTGAAGCTTTCTTT.

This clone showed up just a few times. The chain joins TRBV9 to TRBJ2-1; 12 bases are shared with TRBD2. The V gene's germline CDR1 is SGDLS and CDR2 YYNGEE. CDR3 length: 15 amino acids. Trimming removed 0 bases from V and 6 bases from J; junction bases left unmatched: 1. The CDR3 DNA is TGTGCCAGCAGCGTAGTGGGACTAGCGGGCAATGAGCAGTTCTTC. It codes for CASSVVGLAGNEQFF.

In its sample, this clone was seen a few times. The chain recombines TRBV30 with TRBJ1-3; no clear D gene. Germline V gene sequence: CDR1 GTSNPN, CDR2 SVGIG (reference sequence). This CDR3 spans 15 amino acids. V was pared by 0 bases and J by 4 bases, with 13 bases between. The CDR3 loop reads CAWSVGTLGGNTIYF. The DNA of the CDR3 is TGTGCCTGGAGTGTAGGCACCCTGGGCGGAAACACCATATATTTT.

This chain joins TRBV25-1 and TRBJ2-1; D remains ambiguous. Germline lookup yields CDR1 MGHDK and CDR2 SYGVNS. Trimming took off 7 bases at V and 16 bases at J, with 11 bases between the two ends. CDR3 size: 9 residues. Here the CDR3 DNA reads TGTGCCAGCACCTCTAGGGAATTCTTC. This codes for CASTSREFF.

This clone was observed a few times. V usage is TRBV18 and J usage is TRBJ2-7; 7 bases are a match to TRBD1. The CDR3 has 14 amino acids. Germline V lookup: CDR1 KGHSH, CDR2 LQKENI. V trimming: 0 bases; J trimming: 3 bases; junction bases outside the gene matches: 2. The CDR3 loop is CASSPPGTDYEQYF. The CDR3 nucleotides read TGTGCCAGCTCACCACCCGGGACAGACTACGAGCAGTACTTC.

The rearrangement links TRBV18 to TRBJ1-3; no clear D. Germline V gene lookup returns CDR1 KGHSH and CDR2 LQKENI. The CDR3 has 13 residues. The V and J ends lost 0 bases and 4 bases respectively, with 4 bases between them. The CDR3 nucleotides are TGTGCCAGCTCACCACCAGCGGGAAACACCATATATTTT. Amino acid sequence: CASSPPAGNTIYF.

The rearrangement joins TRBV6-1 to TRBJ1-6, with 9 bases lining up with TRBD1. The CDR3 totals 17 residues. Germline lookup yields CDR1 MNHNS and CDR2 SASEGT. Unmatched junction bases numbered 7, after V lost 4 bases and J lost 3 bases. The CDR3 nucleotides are TGTGCCAGCAGTGCGGGGACAGGGAGCTTCTATAATTCACCCCTCCACTTT. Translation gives CASSAGTGSFYNSPLHF.

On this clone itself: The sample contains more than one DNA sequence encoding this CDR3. CDR3 region: CASSLSGLSTDTQYF. The CDR3 DNA follows: TGTGCCAGCAGCTTATCGGGACTGAGCACAGATACGCAGTATTTT. The chain combines TRBV7-9 with TRBJ2-3, with D possibly being TRBD2 (6 bases). The CDR3 has 15 amino acids. Trimming pared 2 bases from V and 0 bases from J, leaving 9 bases between. In germline, CDR1 is SEHNR, CDR2 FQNEAQ (reference sequence).

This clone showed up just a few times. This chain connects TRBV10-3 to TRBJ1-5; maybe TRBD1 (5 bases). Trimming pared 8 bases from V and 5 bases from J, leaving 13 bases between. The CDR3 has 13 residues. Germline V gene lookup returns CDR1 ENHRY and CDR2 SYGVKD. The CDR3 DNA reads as TGTGCCATCCGGTCGGTAGGGGATCAGCCCCAGCATTTT. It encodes CAIRSVGDQPQHF.

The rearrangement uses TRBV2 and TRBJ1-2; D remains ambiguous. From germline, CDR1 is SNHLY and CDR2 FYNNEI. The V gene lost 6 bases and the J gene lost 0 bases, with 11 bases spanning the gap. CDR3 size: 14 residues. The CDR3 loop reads CASSPPITNYGYTF. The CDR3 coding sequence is TGTGCCAGCAGCCCGCCCATAACTAACTATGGCTACACCTTC.

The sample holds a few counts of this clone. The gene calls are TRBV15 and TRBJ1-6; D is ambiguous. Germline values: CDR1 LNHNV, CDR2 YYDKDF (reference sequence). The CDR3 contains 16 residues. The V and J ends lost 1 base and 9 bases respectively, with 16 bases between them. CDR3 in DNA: TGTGCCACCAGCAGAGGGGGAGATCCCTTTACTTCACCCCTCCACTTT. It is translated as CATSRGGDPFTSPLHF.

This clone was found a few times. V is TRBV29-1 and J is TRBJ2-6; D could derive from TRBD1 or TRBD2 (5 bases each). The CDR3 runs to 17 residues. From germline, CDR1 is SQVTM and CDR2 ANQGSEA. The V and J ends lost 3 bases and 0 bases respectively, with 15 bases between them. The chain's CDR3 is CSVDTRDVISGANVLTF. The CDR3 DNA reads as TGCAGCGTTGACACAAGGGACGTCATCTCTGGGGCCAACGTCCTGACTTTC.

This CDR3 reads CASRSPGTSDTGELFF. The CDR3 DNA is TGTGCCAGCAGGTCCCCCGGGACATCTGACACCGGGGAGCTGTTTTTT. The chain carries TRBV6-6 and TRBJ2-2; D is possibly TRBD1 (6 bases). In germline, CDR1 is MNHNY, CDR2 SVGAGI (reference sequence). CDR3 length: 16 amino acids. Trimming cost V 6 bases and J 3 bases, with 17 bases left between them.